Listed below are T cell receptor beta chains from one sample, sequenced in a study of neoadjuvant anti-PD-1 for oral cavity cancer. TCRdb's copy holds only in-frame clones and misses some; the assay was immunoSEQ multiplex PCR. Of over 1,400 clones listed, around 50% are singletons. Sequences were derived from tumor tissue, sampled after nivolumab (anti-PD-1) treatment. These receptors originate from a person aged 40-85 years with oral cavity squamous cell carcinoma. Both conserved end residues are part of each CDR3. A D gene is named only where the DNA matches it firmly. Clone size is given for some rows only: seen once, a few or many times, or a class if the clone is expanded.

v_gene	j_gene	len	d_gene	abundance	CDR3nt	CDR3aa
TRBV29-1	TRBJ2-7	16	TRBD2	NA	TGCAGCCCCACCCTTGTGGCTAGCGGGAGCTCTTACGAGCAGTACTTC	CSPTLVASGSSYEQYF
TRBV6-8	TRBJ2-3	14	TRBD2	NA	TGTGCCAGCAGGACTAGCGGGAGCACAGATACGCAGTATTTT	CASRTSGSTDTQYF
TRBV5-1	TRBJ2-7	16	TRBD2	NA	TGCGCCAGCAGCTTGGACGCGATCGCGGGAGACTACGAGCAGTACTTC	CASSLDAIAGDYEQYF
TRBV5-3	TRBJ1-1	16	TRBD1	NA	TGTGCCAGAAGCCAAACCCGGGACAGGGTGCCCACTGAAGCTTTCTTT	CARSQTRDRVPTEAFF
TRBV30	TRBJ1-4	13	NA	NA	TGTGCCCGGACAGATGCTCCCCATGAAAAACTGTTTTTT	CARTDAPHEKLFF
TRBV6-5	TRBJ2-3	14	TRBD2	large	TGTGCCAGCAGGTCTAGCGGGAGTACAGATACGCAGTATTTT	CASRSSGSTDTQYF
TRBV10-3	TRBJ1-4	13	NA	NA	TGTGCCATCAGCAAGACACGGAATGAAAAACTGTTTTTT	CAISKTRNEKLFF
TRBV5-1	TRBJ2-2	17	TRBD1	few	TGCGCCAGCAGCCCCTGGGGAGGACAGGGGGCGACCGGGGAGCTGTTTTTT	CASSPWGGQGATGELFF
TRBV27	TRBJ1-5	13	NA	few	TGTGCCAGCAGTCCCCGGAGAAATCAGCCCCAGCATTTT	CASSPRRNQPQHF
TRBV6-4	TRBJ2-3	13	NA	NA	TGTGCCAGCAGTGACTCTGACACAGATACGCAGTATTTT	CASSDSDTDTQYF
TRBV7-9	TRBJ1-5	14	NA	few	TGTGCCAGCAGCCCAGGTACCGATAATCAGCCCCAGCATTTT	CASSPGTDNQPQHF
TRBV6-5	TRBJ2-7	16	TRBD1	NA	TGTGCCAGCAGTTACGGCGGGACAGGGAGCTCCTACGAGCAGTACTTC	CASSYGGTGSSYEQYF
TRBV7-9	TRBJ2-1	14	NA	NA	TGTGCCAGCAGCTTGGGGGTTTCCTACAATGAGCAGTTCTTC	CASSLGVSYNEQFF
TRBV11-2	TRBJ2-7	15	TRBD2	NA	TGTGCCAGCAGCCGGTGGACTAGCGACTCCTACGAGCAGTACTTC	CASSRWTSDSYEQYF
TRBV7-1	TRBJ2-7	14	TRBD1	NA	TGTGCCAGCAGCAATGACAGGGTCTACTACGAGCAGTACTTC	CASSNDRVYYEQYF
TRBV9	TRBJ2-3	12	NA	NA	TGTGCCAGCAGCGCTCAATTCGATACGCAGTATTTT	CASSAQFDTQYF
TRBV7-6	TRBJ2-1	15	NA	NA	TGTGCCAGCAGCCCTGACCCGAGCTCCTACAATGAGCAGTTCTTC	CASSPDPSSYNEQFF
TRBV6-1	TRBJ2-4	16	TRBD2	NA	TGTGCCAGCAGTGAAGTTAGCGGGAGTTTTGGAAACATTCAGTACTTC	CASSEVSGSFGNIQYF
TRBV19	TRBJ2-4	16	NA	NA	TGTGCCAGTAGTATTCCGACAGTACTAGCCAAAAACATTCAGTACTTC	CASSIPTVLAKNIQYF
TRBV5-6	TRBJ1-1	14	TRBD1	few	TGTGCCAGCAGCTACCGGGACAGGGCCACTGAAGCTTTCTTT	CASSYRDRATEAFF
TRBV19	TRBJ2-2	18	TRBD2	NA	TGTGCCAGTAGACCAGCGGGCCTAGCGGGGGCCAACACCGGGGAGCTGTTTTTT	CASRPAGLAGANTGELFF
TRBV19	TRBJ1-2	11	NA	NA	TGTGCCAGTAGCAGGAACTATGGCTACACCTTC	CASSRNYGYTF
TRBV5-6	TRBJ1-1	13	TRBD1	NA	TGTGCCAGCAGTTTGGACAGGGACACTGAAGCTTTCTTT	CASSLDRDTEAFF
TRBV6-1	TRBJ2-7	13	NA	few	TGTGCCAGCAGTGAGGGTATCTACTACGAGCAGTACTTC	CASSEGIYYEQYF
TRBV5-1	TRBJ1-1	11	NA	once	TGCGCCAGCAGAGAGAACACTGAAGCTTTCTTT	CASRENTEAFF
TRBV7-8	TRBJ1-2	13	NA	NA	TGTGCCAGCAGCTTAGAGAGGGGTTATGGCTACACCTTC	CASSLERGYGYTF
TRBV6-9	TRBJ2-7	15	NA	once	TGTGCCAGCAGTCCCGGGACGGTCTTCTCCTACGAGCAGTACTTC	CASSPGTVFSYEQYF
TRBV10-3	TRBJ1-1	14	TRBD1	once	TGTGCCATCAGTGAGGGACAGGCGAACACTGAAGCTTTCTTT	CAISEGQANTEAFF
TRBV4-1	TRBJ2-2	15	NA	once	TGCGCCAGCAGCCAACCCTTTGAGAACACCGGGGAGCTGTTTTTT	CASSQPFENTGELFF